This T cell receptor (beta chain) is from a study of blood T cells in healthy people across ages. Findings and caveats of the study: Estimated diversity across one million T cells was deemed an underestimate.

Total RNA extracted from each sample amounted to at least 6 micrograms. A note on this clonotype: Its cognate antigen is unknown.

Germline CDR1 MNHEY, CDR2 SVGAGI. The length of the CDR3 is 15 residues. The V gene lost 3 bases and the J gene lost 2 bases, with 13 bases spanning the gap. Next came a second PCR, run for roughly 6 to 11 cycles, which used a sample-barcoded 5' primer along with a J-beta primer mix. TCRdb analysed the 5' RACE reads with MiXCR anew, one entry per CDR3 protein. Here the sample spans hundreds of thousands of distinct CDR3 sequences, approximately 48% being singletons. The source of this sequence is a man aged 55-75 years in good health. This sequence joins TRBV6-5 and TRBJ2-5; D unresolved. Sequences were obtained from blood. CDR3 in amino acids: CASSYSFGDQETQYF. In DNA, the CDR3 is TGTGCCAGCAGTTATTCGTTCGGAGATCAAGAGACCCAGTACTTC.